The T cell receptor (beta chain) under discussion was sequenced for a study of T cell changes during pregnancy in multiple sclerosis. TCRdb's table, derived via immunoSEQ multiplex PCR, lists solely in-frame clones and lacks some. The data contain 85,000 to 130,000 clones, under 95% of them singletons. The V end was cut by 7 bases, the J end by 2 bases, with 15 bases between. This CDR3 region has 15 residues. The germline gives CDR1 LNHDA, CDR2 SQIVND (reference sequence). The sequence was collected from a female donor with multiple sclerosis, enrolled in a pregnancy study. V and J are TRBV19 and TRBJ1-3, with D tentatively TRBD1 (6 bases). Sequenced material: peripheral blood, taken before pregnancy. Here the CDR3 reads CASNPTGMAGNTIYF. Written as DNA, the CDR3 is TGTGCCAGTAACCCTACAGGGATGGCTGGAAACACCATATATTTT. Combining the CDR3 with reference TRBV19 and TRBJ1-3 gives the whole variable domain DGGITQSPKYLFRKEGQNVTLSCEQNLNHDAMYWYRQDPGQGLRLIYYSQIVNDFQKGDIAEGYSVSREKKESFPLTVTSAQKNPTAFYLCASNPTGMAGNTIYFGEGSWLTVV.